This T cell receptor beta chain derives from a study of blood T cells in healthy people across ages. Overall study findings and caveats: Nothing was known about donor CMV status, and this possibly confounded expanded clonotype changes.

This clonotype has only a few counts. Its antigen is still unknown. Sample-barcoded 5' priming and a J-beta primer mix drove a second PCR of roughly 6 to 12 cycles. TCRdb re-called the 5' RACE reads with MiXCR, one entry per CDR3 protein. The sample includes under 950,000 distinct CDR3 sequences, roughly 20% of them seen just once. Germline loops: CDR1 DFQATT, CDR2 SNEGSKA (reference sequence). Between the trimmed V and J ends, which lost 0 bases and 10 bases, there was a span of 18 bases. This CDR3 is built from 14 residues. This rearrangement joins TRBV20-1 to TRBJ1-1, with D hard to call. The clonotype was recovered from a man in his 70s in good health. Sequencing was carried out using blood. The CDR3 bases are TGCAGTGCTAGAGATCCTTTCGACCGTAAGGCAGCTTTCTTT. It translates to CSARDPFDRKAAFF.